This TCR beta chain was observed in a study of T cell responses to AZD1222 COVID-19 vaccine. Assay used: immunoSEQ multiplex PCR; TCRdb lists only in-frame clones, some missing. The sample includes 90,000 to 120,000 clones, around nine tenths seen only once; the top ten take less than 6%. The study pooled second doses at about 4 or about 12 weeks. General study results and limits: Among spike-specific TCRs, nearly half reportedly target unmutated variant regions. There were repertoire samples only from the period after the peak T cell response. Clonal diversity was possibly underestimated, and the donors were mostly white British, with more females.

This CDR3 is 18 amino acids long. V was pared by 0 bases and J by 11 bases, with 26 bases between. Per germline, CDR1 MGHRA and CDR2 YSYEKL. Regarding this clone: Antigen specificity is unknown.

The receptor was derived from an adult who received the AZD1222 COVID-19 vaccine. This chain connects TRBV4-1 to TRBJ2-1, with TRBD2 as a possible D gene (7 bases). The specimen was peripheral blood, collected 28 days after the second AZD1222 dose. The CDR3 nucleotides are TGCGCCAGCAGCCAAGATGGGGGGGGCCGCAGGGGTGGATACAAGCAGTTCTTC. Protein: CASSQDGGGRRGGYKQFF.